This T cell receptor beta chain emerged from a study of blood T cell repertoires in COVID-19. Whole-study context: The cDNA or gDNA used as material had been derived from T cells, B-cell-depleted T cells, or PBMCs.

CDR1 and CDR2 from the germline V gene are LGHNA and YSLEER. The CDR3 is 16 amino acids. Trimming shortened V by 0 bases and J by 0 bases, and 11 bases separated the two germline ends. Original processing notes: The assay estimated nucleated cells by amplifying reference gene primers. The protocol was immunoSEQ multiplex PCR, while the TCRdb copy is restricted to in-frame clones and leaves out a portion. D and trimming were read from the DNA, whereas the V and J calls and clone size are those reported in that table. Altogether approximately 160,000 clones are present, roughly 88% being singletons, with the ten largest covering more than 7%.

Sequenced: peripheral blood. The source of this sequence is a woman older than 75 with active or convalescent COVID-19. V is TRBV4-3 and J is TRBJ1-1, with a possible D match to TRBD1 (5 bases). The DNA for the CDR3 is TGCGCCAGCAGCCAAGATAGTCGGGGGTTGAACACTGAAGCTTTCTTT. Protein: CASSQDSRGLNTEAFF.